Detailed here is one T cell receptor beta chain. Its antigen remains unidentified. Trimming cost V 1 base and J 1 base, with 14 bases left between them. Germline V gives CDR1 LGHNA, CDR2 YSLEER. This CDR3 comprises 17 residues. The data derive from a study of siplizumab effects on memory and regulatory T cells. Study findings and constraints: Where siplizumab was present, mappable alloreactive CD4+ clones averaged around 69% Treg-derived, compared with roughly 26% in controls. Few alloreactive clones mapped to unstimulated subsets. Memory cells seemed less diverse than naive T cells, which seemed major alloresponse contributors.

Per-sample assaying covered roughly 10^5 TCR templates. Using immunoSEQ multiplex PCR, the repertoire was profiled, and TCRdb retains in-frame clones only, with some absent. The data contain some 110,000 clones, 93% of them singletons. This TCR was recovered from a human donor in good health. The sequencing sample was made of Tregs sorted from blood. The chain joins TRBV4-3 to TRBJ1-3; a possible D gene is TRBD1 (5 bases). CDR3 protein: CASSQAAGWSSGNTIYF. The CDR3 coding sequence is TGCGCCAGCAGCCAAGCCGCAGGGTGGTCTTCTGGAAACACCATATATTTT.